Below, one TCR beta chain is given with its context. The source of the sample is a study of blood T cell repertoires in COVID-19. For the study at large: Acute and convalescent COVID-19 specimens originated in the United States, Italy and Spain. PBMCs, B-cell-depleted T cells, or T cells were the source of the cDNA or gDNA that made up the material.

The CDR3 runs 17 residues. CDR1 and CDR2 from the germline V gene are SGHRS and YFSETQ. Trimming at V came to 0 bases and at J to 1 base, leaving 2 bases not matched to a gene. In the original workflow: Amplified reference gene primers provided the basis for estimating nucleated cell counts. Profiling relied on immunoSEQ multiplex PCR, and the TCRdb table lists in-frame clones only, not all of them. V and J calls plus clone size are reproduced from that table; the DNA served to infer D and trimming. The sample yields tens of thousands of clones, 87% seen once. The origin of this receptor is a human donor with acute or convalescent COVID-19. The donor label of this sample is uncertain. This chain uses TRBV5-1 with TRBJ1-6, with 9 bases aligning to TRBD1. Sample: peripheral blood. Here the CDR3 DNA reads TGCGCCAGCAGCTTGGAACAGGGGGCGTCCTATAATTCACCCCTCCACTTT. This encodes CASSLEQGASYNSPLHF.